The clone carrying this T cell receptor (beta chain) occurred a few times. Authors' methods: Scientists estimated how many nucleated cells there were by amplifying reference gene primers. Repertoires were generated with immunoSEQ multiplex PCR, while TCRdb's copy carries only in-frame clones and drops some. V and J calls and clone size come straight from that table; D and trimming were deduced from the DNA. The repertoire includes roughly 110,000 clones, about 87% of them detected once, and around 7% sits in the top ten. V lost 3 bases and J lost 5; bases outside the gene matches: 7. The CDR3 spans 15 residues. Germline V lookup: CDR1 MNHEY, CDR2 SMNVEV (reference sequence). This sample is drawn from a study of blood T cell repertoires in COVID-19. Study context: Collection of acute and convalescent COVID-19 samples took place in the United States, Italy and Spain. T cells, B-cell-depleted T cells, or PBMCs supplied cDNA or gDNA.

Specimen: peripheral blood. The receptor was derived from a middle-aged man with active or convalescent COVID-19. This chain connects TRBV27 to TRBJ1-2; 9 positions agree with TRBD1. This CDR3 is CASSFHRGRGYGYTF. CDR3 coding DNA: TGTGCCAGCAGTTTCCACAGGGGGCGCGGATATGGCTACACCTTC.